Below, 30 T cell receptor beta chains from the same sample are listed, as sequenced in a study of cytomegalovirus exposure and HLA in healthy donors. PCR used 60 Vbeta primers and 13 Jbeta primers. Clones were sequenced by immunoSEQ multiplex PCR, and TCRdb holds only the in-frame ones, with some missing. The sample has roughly 120,000 clones; around 75% are singletons. What was sequenced was PBMCs. Receptors were obtained from a middle-aged woman in good health and CMV-seropositive.

The chain employs TRBV29-1 and TRBJ2-7; weak D call: TRBD1 (6 bases). The CDR3 totals 16 residues. V lost 3 bases, J lost 3 bases, and 21 bases lay in between. Germline CDR1 is SQVTM and CDR2 is ANQGSEA. This CDR3 is CSVERATGGAGYEQYF. DNA of the CDR3: TGCAGCGTTGAGCGAGCGACAGGTGGAGCTGGCTACGAGCAGTACTTC.

The gene calls are TRBV5-6 and TRBJ1-1; D may be TRBD1 (6 bases). The CDR3 has 13 amino acids. Trimming removed 4 bases at V and 4 bases at J, with 11 bases between. Germline V gives CDR1 SGHDT, CDR2 YYEEEE. The CDR3 DNA follows: TGTGCCAGCAGCCAAACAGGGAGCACTGAAGCTTTCTTT. It translates to CASSQTGSTEAFF.

The J gene is TRBJ2-3, the V gene TRBV25-1; 16 bases map to TRBD2. This CDR3 is 18 amino acids long. Germline V gene sequence: CDR1 MGHDK, CDR2 SYGVNS. The junction had 9 bases not matched to a gene; V was cut back by 4 bases and J by 5 bases. CDR3 nucleotide sequence: TGTGCCAGCAGTGCGGGGACTAGCGGGGGGGCCAATGGAGATACGCAGTATTTT. It is translated as CASSAGTSGGANGDTQYF. Complete variable domain (other parts from reference TRBV25-1 and TRBJ2-3): EADIYQTPRYLVIGTGKKITLECSQTMGHDKMYWYQQDPGMELHLIHYSYGVNSTEKGDLSSESTVSRIRTEHFPLTLESARPSHTSQYLCASSAGTSGGANGDTQYFGPGTRLTVL.

The chain couples TRBV28 to TRBJ1-1; 10 nucleotides agree with TRBD1. J was trimmed by 8 bases and V by 7 bases; bases with no gene match: 10. CDR1 MDHEN and CDR2 SYDVKM come from the germline V gene. The CDR3 loop spans 14 amino acids. The CDR3 DNA is TGTGCCAGCACCGAGGGGGACAGGGGACAAGAAGCTTTCTTT. Translated, it gives CASTEGDRGQEAFF.

J is TRBJ1-3 and V is TRBV18; D unclear. The CDR3 is 16 amino acids. Per germline, CDR1 KGHSH and CDR2 LQKENI. V lost 3 bases, J lost 0 bases, and 12 bases lay in between. Here the CDR3 reads CASSPERVNSGNTIYF. The CDR3 nucleotides are TGTGCCAGCTCACCGGAGAGGGTAAACTCTGGAAACACCATATATTTT.

The rearrangement links TRBV19 to TRBJ1-5; D remains unclear. The CDR3 consists of 12 residues. Germline V lookup: CDR1 LNHDA, CDR2 SQIVND (reference sequence). Trimming removed 11 bases from V and 5 bases from J, with 13 bases in between. CDR3 sequence (DNA): TGTGCCTCCGACACAGTGGATCAGCCCCAGCATTTT. Amino acids: CASDTVDQPQHF. The entire variable domain, with the rest obtained from reference TRBV19 and TRBJ1-5, is as follows: DGGITQSPKYLFRKEGQNVTLSCEQNLNHDAMYWYRQDPGQGLRLIYYSQIVNDFQKGDIAEGYSVSREKKESFPLTVTSAQKNPTAFYLCASDTVDQPQHFGDGTRLSIL.

In its sample, this clone was seen a few times. The CDR3 here is CASSDQRYSNQPQHF. The CDR3, as DNA: TGTGCCAGCAGTGATCAGCGTTATAGCAATCAGCCCCAGCATTTT. This rearrangement joins TRBV6-1 to TRBJ1-5; D unclear. V lost 3 bases, J lost 0 bases, and 9 bases lay in between. The CDR3 has 15 amino acids. Germline V gene data show CDR1 as MNHNS and CDR2 as SASEGT.

V usage is TRBV7-2 and J usage is TRBJ2-7; TRBD1 is a possible D gene (6 bases). Germline CDR1 and CDR2: SGHTA and FQGNSA. The CDR3 is 16 amino acids. Between the trimmed V and J ends, which lost 5 bases and 2 bases, there was a span of 19 bases. DNA of the CDR3: TGTGCCAGCAGCCTACAGGGAAGGAGCCAACCCTACGAGCAGTACTTC. As protein: CASSLQGRSQPYEQYF.

V usage is TRBV28 and J usage is TRBJ2-3, with 7 positions matching TRBD1. The CDR3 is 15 residues long. Germline CDR1 reads MDHEN; CDR2 reads SYDVKM. Losses at the gene ends were 6 bases for V and 6 bases for J; bases not matched to a gene: 12. CDR3 region: CASSNRRQGRDTQYF. The CDR3 coding sequence is TGTGCCAGCAGCAATCGTCGACAGGGTCGGGATACGCAGTATTTT.

CDR3 nucleotide sequence: TGTGCCAGTATCGGTTGGGGGGGCGCGGGCACTGAAGCTTTCTTT. Translating it yields CASIGWGGAGTEAFF. This chain joins TRBV19 and TRBJ1-1; a possible D gene is TRBD1 (6 bases). CDR1 is LNHDA, CDR2 SQIVND, per germline (reference sequence). V was clipped by 7 bases and J by 4 bases, with 19 bases between them. The CDR3 loop spans 15 amino acids.

The chain links TRBV30 to TRBJ1-1; no reliable D call. CDR3 length: 15 residues. From germline, CDR1 is GTSNPN and CDR2 SVGIG (reference sequence). The V gene lost 0 bases and the J gene lost 0 bases, with 11 bases spanning the gap. The CDR3 is CAWSVNSNMNTEAFF. The CDR3 DNA reads as TGTGCCTGGAGTGTAAACAGCAACATGAACACTGAAGCTTTCTTT.

V is TRBV9 and J is TRBJ1-5; D ambiguous. This CDR3 spans 13 amino acids. V was shortened by 3 bases and J by 1 base, with 5 bases between the two germline ends. Germline V gene data show CDR1 as SGDLS and CDR2 as YYNGEE. The CDR3 DNA reads as TGTGCCAGCAGCGAGACAAGCAATCAGCCCCAGCATTTT. Protein: CASSETSNQPQHF.

The rearrangement uses TRBV11-2 and TRBJ1-3; 8 bases are a match to TRBD1. The V segment lost 5 bases and the J segment 4 bases; nucleotides outside the gene matches: 7. This CDR3 spans 15 amino acids. Germline CDR1 SGHAT, CDR2 FQNNGV. The CDR3 loop is CASSQGADSGNTIYF. CDR3 sequence (DNA): TGTGCCAGCAGCCAGGGGGCAGATTCAGGAAACACCATATATTTT.

The genes are TRBV9 and TRBJ2-1, with D possibly matching TRBD2 (7 bases). Germline V CDR1 and CDR2: SGDLS, YYNGEE. Between the trimmed V and J ends, which lost 6 bases and 7 bases, there was a span of 20 bases. The CDR3 length is 15 residues. Written as DNA, the CDR3 is TGTGCCAGCACCCCAGGGAGGGGGTTGGGGAATGAGCAGTTCTTC. As protein: CASTPGRGLGNEQFF.

J is TRBJ2-7 and V is TRBV2; tentatively, D is TRBD2 (5 bases). This CDR3 comprises 13 residues. The V end lost 2 bases, the J end lost 7 bases, and 12 bases lay between the germline ends. Germline CDR1 is SNHLY and CDR2 is FYNNEI. Here the CDR3 DNA reads TGTGCCAGCAGTGAATCGGGGTCTGGGGAGCAGTACTTC. It is translated as CASSESGSGEQYF.

This chain connects TRBV11-2 to TRBJ1-5, with D uncertain. The germline CDR1 and CDR2 sequences are SGHAT and FQNNGV. The CDR3 loop spans 14 amino acids. With 0 bases removed from V and 0 bases from J, the gap between germline ends came to 3 bases. CDR3 protein: CASSLDYSNQPQHF. The CDR3, as DNA: TGTGCCAGCAGCTTAGACTATAGCAATCAGCCCCAGCATTTT. Full variable domain (missing parts from reference TRBV11-2 and TRBJ1-5): EAGVAQSPRYKIIEKRQSVAFWCNPISGHATLYWYQQILGQGPKLLIQFQNNGVVDDSQLPKDRFSAERLKGVDSTLKIQPAKLEDSAVYLCASSLDYSNQPQHFGDGTRLSIL.

The rearrangement joins TRBV5-6 to TRBJ1-1, with TRBD1 matching 7 bases. With V trimmed by 0 bases and J by 1 base, 9 bases remained unmatched. From germline, CDR1 is SGHDT and CDR2 YYEEEE. This CDR3 is built from 17 residues. In DNA form, the CDR3 reads TGTGCCAGCAGCTTGGACCGGACAGGTCGAAAGAACACTGAAGCTTTCTTT. It translates to CASSLDRTGRKNTEAFF.

The chain's CDR3 is CSVLTDMNEQFF. CDR3 bases: TGCAGCGTCTTGACAGATATGAATGAGCAGTTCTTC. V usage is TRBV29-1 and J usage is TRBJ2-1; possible D gene TRBD1, 5 bases. This CDR3 contains 12 residues. Deletions cut 6 bases from V and 7 bases from J, with 13 bases between. Germline V lookup: CDR1 SQVTM, CDR2 ANQGSEA.

J is TRBJ2-3 and V is TRBV7-2, with 10 bases that match TRBD2. The germline CDR1 and CDR2 sequences are SGHTA and FQGNSA. The ends lost 4 bases at V and 3 bases at J; junction bases unmatched: 4. This CDR3 is 15 amino acids long. The CDR3 DNA follows: TGTGCCAGCAGCTCGGCTAGCGGGAGAACAGATACGCAGTATTTT. Translation gives CASSSASGRTDTQYF.

The chain uses TRBV7-3 and TRBJ1-5, with 8 bases matching TRBD1. This CDR3 has 15 residues. Trimming removed 6 bases from V and 0 bases from J; junction bases left unmatched: 4. CDR1 is SGHTA and CDR2 is FQGTGA in the germline V gene. CDR3 bases: TGTGCCAGCAGTCCAGGACAGGGTAGCAATCAGCCCCAGCATTTT. Amino acid sequence: CASSPGQGSNQPQHF.

The J gene is TRBJ1-3, the V gene TRBV30; D perhaps matches TRBD1 (5 bases). The CDR3 is 14 amino acids. V was shortened by 5 bases and J by 4 bases, with 15 bases between the two germline ends. Germline CDR1 reads GTSNPN; CDR2 reads SVGIG (reference sequence). CDR3 sequence: CAWYPRGEGNTIYF. DNA for the CDR3: TGTGCCTGGTACCCCCGGGGGGAAGGAAACACCATATATTTT.

This chain uses TRBV9 with TRBJ1-4, with TRBD1 matching over 10 bases. The CDR3 contains 15 residues. Germline trimming cut 0 bases from V and 6 bases from J; bases unmatched to any gene: 2. The germline V gene encodes CDR1 SGDLS and CDR2 YYNGEE. The CDR3 bases are TGTGCCAGCAGCGTAGAGGGACAGGGGCATGAAAAACTGTTTTTT. Protein: CASSVEGQGHEKLFF.

The genes are TRBV27 and TRBJ1-2, with 9 bases aligning to TRBD1. Germline CDR1 is MNHEY and CDR2 is SMNVEV (reference sequence). Trimming at V came to 5 bases and at J to 5 bases, leaving 9 bases not matched to a gene. There are 15 residues in the CDR3. The CDR3 bases are TGTGCCAGCAGTCCCTTGCTCGGGACAGGGTATGGCTACACCTTC. Protein: CASSPLLGTGYGYTF.

J is TRBJ2-5 and V is TRBV9, with 10 bases aligning to TRBD1. Germline V gene lookup returns CDR1 SGDLS and CDR2 YYNGEE. V lost 3 bases to trimming and J lost 3 bases; unmatched junction nucleotides: 8. The CDR3 covers 16 residues. In DNA form, the CDR3 reads TGTGCCAGCAGCGAGGGGGACAGGGGACGAGAAGAGACCCAGTACTTC. This translates into CASSEGDRGREETQYF. Full variable domain (missing parts from reference TRBV9 and TRBJ2-5): DSGVTQTPKHLITATGQRVTLRCSPRSGDLSVYWYQQSLDQGLQFLIQYYNGEERAKGNILERFSAQQFPDLHSELNLSSLELGDSALYFCASSEGDRGREETQYFGPGTRLLVL.

The chain is built from TRBV6-5 and TRBJ1-2; D is ambiguous. Germline loops: CDR1 MNHEY, CDR2 SVGAGI. The length of the CDR3 is 14 residues. The V gene lost 2 bases and the J gene lost 5 bases, with 12 bases spanning the gap. CDR3 region: CASSYAKAEYGYTF. The DNA for the CDR3 is TGTGCCAGCAGTTACGCGAAAGCCGAATATGGCTACACCTTC.

The rearrangement uses TRBV19 and TRBJ1-1; D is perhaps TRBD1 (5 bases). The CDR3 sequence is 13 residues long. V was cut by 5 bases and J by 4 bases, with 11 bases left in between. The germline V gene encodes CDR1 LNHDA and CDR2 SQIVND (reference sequence). CDR3 residues: CASSLYRSTEAFF. CDR3 DNA sequence: TGTGCCAGTAGTCTCTACAGGAGCACTGAAGCTTTCTTT.

The chain links TRBV20-1 to TRBJ2-5; D ambiguous. Germline CDR1 is DFQATT and CDR2 is SNEGSKA (reference sequence). V was cut by 3 bases and J by 5 bases, with 7 bases left in between. This CDR3 spans 11 amino acids. Here the CDR3 reads CSASKAETQYF. In nucleotides, the CDR3 is TGCAGTGCTAGTAAAGCGGAGACCCAGTACTTC.

The count of this clone is one. V is TRBV7-3 and J is TRBJ2-2; TRBD2 matches 13 bases. Trimming cost V 5 bases and J 4 bases; bases outside gene matches: 7. There are 17 residues in the CDR3. Germline loops: CDR1 SGHTA, CDR2 FQGTGA. The CDR3 DNA sequence: TGTGCCAGCAGCATGACTAGCGGGGGGTCAGGCACCGGGGAGCTGTTTTTT. This gives the protein CASSMTSGGSGTGELFF.

This chain connects TRBV19 to TRBJ1-5, with D uncertain. V lost 7 bases and J lost 9, with 16 bases in between. This CDR3 spans 13 amino acids. Germline CDR1 and CDR2: LNHDA and SQIVND (reference sequence). The chain's CDR3 is CASTLDGKVPQHF. CDR3 nucleotides: TGTGCCAGTACCCTGGACGGGAAGGTGCCCCAGCATTTT.

The chain is built from TRBV15 and TRBJ1-6; perhaps TRBD1 as D (6 bases). Trimming pared 4 bases from V and 10 bases from J, leaving 17 bases between. The CDR3 spans 15 residues. CDR1 is LNHNV and CDR2 is YYDKDF in the germline V gene (reference sequence). The chain's CDR3 is CATSKGGQSLSPLHF. CDR3 in DNA: TGTGCCACCAGCAAAGGTGGACAGTCCCTCTCACCCCTCCACTTT. The variable domain in full, with the rest retrieved from reference TRBV15 and TRBJ1-6, is DAMVIQNPRYQVTQFGKPVTLSCSQTLNHNVMYWYQQKSSQAPKLLFHYYDKDFNNEADTPDNFQSRRPNTSFCFLDIRSPGLGDTAMYLCATSKGGQSLSPLHFGNGTRLTVT.